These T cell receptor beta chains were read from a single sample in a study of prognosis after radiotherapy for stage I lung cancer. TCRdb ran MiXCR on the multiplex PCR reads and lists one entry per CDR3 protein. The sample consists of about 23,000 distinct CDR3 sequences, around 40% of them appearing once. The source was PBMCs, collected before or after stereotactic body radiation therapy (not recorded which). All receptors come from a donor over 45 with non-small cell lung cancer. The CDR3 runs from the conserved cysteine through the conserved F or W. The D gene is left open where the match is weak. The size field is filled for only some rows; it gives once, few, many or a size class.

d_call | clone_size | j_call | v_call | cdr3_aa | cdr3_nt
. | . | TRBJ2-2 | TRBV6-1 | CASSHGRETGELSF | TGTGCCAGCAGCCATGGCAGGGAGACCGGGGAGCTTTCTTTT
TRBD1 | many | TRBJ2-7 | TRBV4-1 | CASSQGPQGAYEQYF | TGCGCCAGCAGCCAAGGTCCCCAGGGGGCCTACGAGCAGTACTTC
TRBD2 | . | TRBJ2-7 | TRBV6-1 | CATAGTSVYEQYF | TGTGCCACCGCCGGGACTAGTGTCTACGAGCAGTACTTC
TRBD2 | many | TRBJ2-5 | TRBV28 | CASSPGGNRQETQYF | TGTGCCAGCAGTCCCGGGGGGAATCGCCAAGAGACCCAGTACTTC
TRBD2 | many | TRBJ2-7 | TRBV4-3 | CASSQETSGYYEQYF | TGCGCCAGCAGCCAAGAAACTAGCGGCTATTACGAGCAGTACTTC
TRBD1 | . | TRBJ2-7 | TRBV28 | CASSAGTEPYEQYF | TGTGCCAGCAGTGCCGGGACAGAACCCTACGAGCAGTACTTC
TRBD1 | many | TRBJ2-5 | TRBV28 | CASSSPGTAQETQYF | TGTGCCAGCAGTTCGCCCGGGACAGCACAAGAGACCCAGTACTTC
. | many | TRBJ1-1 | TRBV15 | CATSRGPGRNTEAFF | TGTGCCACCAGCAGAGGCCCAGGGCGGAACACTGAAGCTTTCTTT
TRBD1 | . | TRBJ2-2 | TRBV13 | CASSLLEGGSGTGELFF | TGTGCCAGCAGCTTATTGGAAGGGGGCAGTGGCACCGGGGAGCTGTTTTTT
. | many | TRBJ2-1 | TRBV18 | CASSRDNEQFF | TGTGCCAGCTCTCGTGACAATGAGCAGTTCTTC
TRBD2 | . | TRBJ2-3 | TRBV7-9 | CASSLALAGGPGDTQYF | TGTGCCAGCAGCTTAGCTCTAGCGGGAGGGCCAGGAGATACGCAGTATTTT
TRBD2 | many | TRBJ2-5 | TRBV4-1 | CASSQALAGAGETQYF | TGCGCCAGCAGCCAAGCGCTAGCGGGGGCGGGGGAGACCCAGTACTTC
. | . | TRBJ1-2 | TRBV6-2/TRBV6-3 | CASSYGGGGYYGYTF | TGTGCCAGCAGTTATGGGGGAGGAGGGTACTATGGCTACACCTTC
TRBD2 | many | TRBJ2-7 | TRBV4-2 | CASSQVRGGGTGGEQYF | TGTGCCAGCAGCCAAGTCCGGGGGGGTGGGACTGGGGGCGAGCAGTACTTC
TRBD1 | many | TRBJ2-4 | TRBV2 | CASRETWDRPTKNIQYF | TGTGCCAGCCGAGAGACTTGGGACAGGCCTACCAAAAACATTCAGTACTTC
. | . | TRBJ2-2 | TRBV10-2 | CASTRRVSTGELFF | TGCGCCAGCACTAGGAGGGTTTCCACCGGGGAGCTGTTTTTT
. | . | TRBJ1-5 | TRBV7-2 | CASSFLGGGQPQHF | TGTGCCAGCAGCTTCCTCGGGGGCGGTCAGCCCCAGCATTTT
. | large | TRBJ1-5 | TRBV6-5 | CASSYWESNQPQHF | TGTGCCAGCAGTTATTGGGAGTCGAATCAGCCCCAGCATTTT
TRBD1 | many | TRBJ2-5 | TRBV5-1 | CASSLGTGGRETQYF | TGCGCCAGCAGCTTGGGGACAGGGGGACGGGAGACCCAGTACTTC
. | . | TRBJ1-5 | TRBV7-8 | CASSLDSGGYSNQPQHF | TGTGCCAGCAGCCTAGACAGTGGTGGTTATAGCAATCAGCCCCAGCATTTT
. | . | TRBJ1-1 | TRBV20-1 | CSSNGQMGSTEAFF | TGCAGTTCCAACGGGCAAATGGGGAGCACTGAAGCTTTCTTT
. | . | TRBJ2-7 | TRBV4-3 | CARSTSWDSYEQYF | TGCGCCAGAAGCACATCATGGGACTCCTACGAGCAGTACTTC
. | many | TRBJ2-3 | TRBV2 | CASTRTPTDTQYF | TGTGCCAGCACTCGGACGCCTACAGATACGCAGTATTTT
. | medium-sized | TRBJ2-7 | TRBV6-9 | CASSWAYEQYF | TGTGCCAGCAGTTGGGCCTACGAGCAGTACTTC
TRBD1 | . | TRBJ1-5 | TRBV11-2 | CASSLGTGNQNQHF | TGTGCCAGCAGCCTCGGGACAGGCAATCAGAACCAGCATTTT
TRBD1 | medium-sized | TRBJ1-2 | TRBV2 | CASRDRERGYTF | TGTGCCAGCAGGGACAGGGAGAGGGGCTACACCTTC
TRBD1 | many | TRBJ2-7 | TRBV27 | CASSRRNRGNYEQYF | TGTGCCAGCAGTCGACGTAACAGGGGAAACTACGAGCAGTACTTC
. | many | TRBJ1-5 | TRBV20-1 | CSASQWARTDNQPQHF | TGCAGTGCTAGCCAATGGGCTAGGACTGACAATCAGCCCCAGCATTTT
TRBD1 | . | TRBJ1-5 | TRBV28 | CASSTFGQGLGNQPQHF | TGTGCCAGCAGTACCTTCGGACAGGGGCTTGGCAATCAGCCCCAGCATTTT
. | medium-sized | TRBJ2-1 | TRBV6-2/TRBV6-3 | CASSYTAVSSYNEQFF | TGTGCCAGCAGTTATACGGCGGTCTCCTCCTACAATGAGCAGTTCTTC
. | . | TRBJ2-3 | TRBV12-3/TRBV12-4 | CAISGNTYTQYF | TGTGCCATCAGTGGAAACACATATACGCAGTATTTT
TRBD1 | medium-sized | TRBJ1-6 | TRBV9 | CASSAKTGGTLHF | TGTGCCAGCAGCGCGAAAACAGGGGGGACCCTCCACTTT
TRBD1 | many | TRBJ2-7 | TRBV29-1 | CSVEVGTGWVYEQYF | TGCAGCGTGGAGGTCGGGACAGGGTGGGTCTACGAGCAGTACTTC
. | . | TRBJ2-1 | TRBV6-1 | CASSPSSVGCYNEQFF | TGTGCCAGCAGCCCTTCTTCAGTGGGGTGCTACAATGAGCAGTTCTTC
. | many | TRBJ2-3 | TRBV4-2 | CASSQGPSVVSVSDTQYF | TGTGCCAGCAGCCAAGGACCTAGCGTCGTCTCGGTTTCAGATACGCAGTATTTT